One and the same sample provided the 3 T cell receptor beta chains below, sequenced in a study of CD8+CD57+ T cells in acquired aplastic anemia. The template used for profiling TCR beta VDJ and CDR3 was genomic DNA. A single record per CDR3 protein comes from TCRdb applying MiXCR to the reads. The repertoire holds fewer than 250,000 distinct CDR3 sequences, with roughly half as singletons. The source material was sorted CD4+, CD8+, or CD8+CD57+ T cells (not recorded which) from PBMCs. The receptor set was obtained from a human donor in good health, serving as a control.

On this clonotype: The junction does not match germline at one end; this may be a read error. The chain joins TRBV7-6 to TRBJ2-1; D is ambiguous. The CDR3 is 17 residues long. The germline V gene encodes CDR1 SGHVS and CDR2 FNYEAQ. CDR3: CASSPKATTSSYNGQFF. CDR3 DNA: TGTGCCAGCAGCCCAAAGGCGACAACCAGCTCCTACAATGGGCAGTTCTTC.

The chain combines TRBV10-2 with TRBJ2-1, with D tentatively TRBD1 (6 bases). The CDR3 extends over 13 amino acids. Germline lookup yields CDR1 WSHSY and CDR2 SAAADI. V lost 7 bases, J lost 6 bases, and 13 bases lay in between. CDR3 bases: TGCGCCAGCATCCAGGGGCTAGGCAATGAGCAGTTCTTC. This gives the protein CASIQGLGNEQFF.

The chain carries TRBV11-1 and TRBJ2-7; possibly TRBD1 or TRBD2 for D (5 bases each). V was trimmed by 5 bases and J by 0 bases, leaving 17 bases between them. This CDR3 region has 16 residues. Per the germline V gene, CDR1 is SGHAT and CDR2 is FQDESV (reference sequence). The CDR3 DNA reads TGTGCCAGCAGCCAAGATAGGAGGACAAGCTCCTACGAGCAGTACTTC. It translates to CASSQDRRTSSYEQYF.